Each of the 17 T cell receptor beta chains below was sequenced from the same sample in a study of cytomegalovirus exposure and HLA in healthy donors. TCRdb's table, derived via immunoSEQ multiplex PCR, lists solely in-frame clones and lacks some. The table has about 130,000 clones, about 90% seen once; the top ten hold over 5%. The sample comprised PBMCs. The source is a woman in her thirties in good health and CMV-seropositive.

The V call is TRBV5-1, the J call TRBJ1-2; 10 positions match TRBD1. J was trimmed by 7 bases and V by 4 bases; bases with no gene match: 13. Germline lookup yields CDR1 SGHRS and CDR2 YFSETQ. The length of the CDR3 is 16 residues. CDR3 bases: TGCGCCAGCAGCCTGACAGGGGGCGATCCCCTAGTTGGCTACACCTTC. The encoded protein is CASSLTGGDPLVGYTF.

The chain carries TRBV5-6 and TRBJ1-2, with D unclear. CDR1 is SGHDT, CDR2 YYEEEE, per germline. The length of the CDR3 is 12 residues. Deletions cut 3 bases from V and 2 bases from J, with 5 bases between. The CDR3 DNA sequence: TGTGCCAGCAGCTCCTTAAACTATGGCTACACCTTC. Translation: CASSSLNYGYTF.

V usage is TRBV5-6 and J usage is TRBJ2-7; TRBD2 is a possible D gene (5 bases). Germline lookup yields CDR1 SGHDT and CDR2 YYEEEE. The CDR3 totals 15 residues. Between the trimmed V and J ends, which lost 2 bases and 0 bases, there was a span of 12 bases. This CDR3 reads CASSFALGGSYEQYF. The DNA for the CDR3 is TGTGCCAGCAGCTTTGCCCTTGGAGGCTCCTACGAGCAGTACTTC.

This clone showed up just a few times. The chain couples TRBV5-4 to TRBJ2-4, with 7 bases identical to TRBD2. The CDR3 sequence is 19 residues long. Germline trimming cut 4 bases from V and 0 bases from J; bases unmatched to any gene: 16. Germline V gives CDR1 SGHNT, CDR2 YYREEE (reference sequence). The CDR3 nucleotides read TGTGCCAGCAGCGCCGGAAGGGAGTTAGCGGGTCTAGCCAAAAACATTCAGTACTTC. Translation: CASSAGRELAGLAKNIQYF.

The CDR3: CASSYHPAGHGYTF. CDR3 DNA sequence: TGTGCCAGCAGTTACCACCCGGCAGGGCACGGCTACACCTTC. This chain connects TRBV6-5 to TRBJ1-2; possibly TRBD1 for D (5 bases). Trimming removed 2 bases at V and 8 bases at J, with 15 bases between. Germline CDR1 and CDR2: MNHEY and SVGAGI. The CDR3 totals 14 residues.

The J gene is TRBJ2-3, the V gene TRBV20-1, with D uncertain. Per germline, CDR1 DFQATT and CDR2 SNEGSKA (reference sequence). This CDR3 has 11 residues. The ends were cut back, 4 bases at V and 4 bases at J, with 6 bases in the middle. The CDR3 spells CSATGADTQYF. The CDR3 region has the DNA TGCAGTGCTACGGGTGCAGATACGCAGTATTTT.

The rearrangement links TRBV5-4 to TRBJ1-2, with 11 bases lining up with TRBD1. Losses at the gene ends were 5 bases for V and 5 bases for J; bases not matched to a gene: 5. This CDR3 has 14 amino acids. Germline V gene data show CDR1 as SGHNT and CDR2 as YYREEE (reference sequence). The CDR3 here is CASRRDRGGYGYTF. CDR3 coding DNA: TGTGCCAGCAGGCGGGACAGGGGGGGGTATGGCTACACCTTC.

This chain joins TRBV5-1 and TRBJ2-2; perhaps TRBD1 as D (5 bases). CDR3 length: 16 residues. With 0 bases removed from V and 3 bases from J, the gap between germline ends came to 12 bases. Germline CDR1 reads SGHRS; CDR2 reads YFSETQ. The CDR3 bases are TGCGCCAGCAGCTTGGCCCCCGACAGCTACACCGGGGAGCTGTTTTTT. It codes for CASSLAPDSYTGELFF.

The rearrangement joins TRBV9 to TRBJ2-3; D possibly corresponds to TRBD1 (6 bases). V lost 0 bases and J lost 0, with 8 bases in between. The CDR3 extends over 15 amino acids. Germline assignment: CDR1 SGDLS and CDR2 YYNGEE. The CDR3: CASSVAGASTDTQYF. The CDR3 DNA reads as TGTGCCAGCAGCGTAGCAGGGGCTAGCACAGATACGCAGTATTTT.

The chain joins TRBV27 to TRBJ1-1; D gene uncertain. The CDR3 is 17 residues long. V was clipped by 0 bases and J by 2 bases, with 16 bases between them. Per the germline V gene, CDR1 is MNHEY and CDR2 is SMNVEV (reference sequence). Written as DNA, the CDR3 is TGTGCCAGCAGTTTATCGAGTATCCCCGGGAAAAACACTGAAGCTTTCTTT. It is translated as CASSLSSIPGKNTEAFF.

The genes are TRBV5-6 and TRBJ2-7, with 7 nucleotides matching TRBD1. Germline V gene data show CDR1 as SGHDT and CDR2 as YYEEEE. V shed 4 bases and J 4 bases; nucleotides not matched to a gene: 8. This CDR3 contains 14 residues. The CDR3 reads CASSPRDRHYEQYF. For the CDR3, the DNA is TGTGCCAGCAGCCCCCGGGACAGACATTACGAGCAGTACTTC.

The chain links TRBV27 to TRBJ1-1; tentative D call: TRBD1 (5 bases). Germline CDR1 MNHEY, CDR2 SMNVEV (reference sequence). CDR3 size: 14 residues. Trimming took 6 bases from V and 4 from J, leaving 15 bases between them. This CDR3 is CASRWDGRGTEAFF. CDR3 nucleotides: TGTGCCAGCAGGTGGGACGGGCGGGGCACTGAAGCTTTCTTT.

The chain joins TRBV6-5 to TRBJ2-7; TRBD2 matches at 15 bases. The CDR3 loop spans 15 amino acids. CDR1 MNHEY and CDR2 SVGAGI come from the germline V gene. J gave up 6 bases and V 5 bases, and 5 bases lay outside the gene matches. DNA of the CDR3: TGTGCCAGCAGTGGGCCGGGACTAGCGGGAGGCGAGCAGTACTTC. Its translation: CASSGPGLAGGEQYF.

This rearrangement joins TRBV6-1 to TRBJ1-6; 8 bases fit TRBD1. This CDR3 region has 15 residues. Per the germline V gene, CDR1 is MNHNS and CDR2 is SASEGT. Germline trimming cut 4 bases from V and 10 bases from J; bases unmatched to any gene: 9. The CDR3 bases are TGTGCCAGCAGTGGTGGACAGGGCCTAGGATCACCCCTCCACTTT. This sequence encodes CASSGGQGLGSPLHF.

In DNA, the CDR3 is TGTGCCAGTAAATCGTGGGACAGCCGATATAATCAGCCCCAGCATTTT. Protein: CASKSWDSRYNQPQHF. The V call is TRBV19, the J call TRBJ1-5; the match to TRBD1 covers 7 bases. The trim removed 7 bases at V and 4 bases at J, leaving 13 bases unmatched. Germline CDR1 and CDR2: LNHDA and SQIVND (reference sequence). The CDR3 consists of 16 residues.

A single count supports this clone. The chain uses TRBV15 and TRBJ2-3; maybe TRBD2 (6 bases). The CDR3 runs 15 residues. CDR1 is LNHNV and CDR2 is YYDKDF in the germline V gene (reference sequence). Trimming took 1 base from V and 3 from J, leaving 11 bases between them. The DNA of the CDR3 is TGTGCCACCAGCAGAGTCCGGGGGAGAACAGATACGCAGTATTTT. Translated, it gives CATSRVRGRTDTQYF.

This clone was recorded a few times. The chain combines TRBV28 with TRBJ2-7; 11 nucleotides align to TRBD2. V shed 10 bases and J 9 bases; nucleotides not matched to a gene: 11. CDR3 length equals 13 residues. Germline assignment: CDR1 MDHEN and CDR2 SYDVKM. The DNA for the CDR3 is TGTGCCACCCAGGCTAGCGGGAGGAGGGCGCAGTACTTC. Residues: CATQASGRRAQYF.